This T cell receptor beta chain was retrieved from a study of blood T cell repertoires in COVID-19. About the research overall: Donors in the United States, Italy and Spain gave samples during acute or convalescent COVID-19.

This CDR3 is built from 15 residues. Germline loops: CDR1 MNHEY, CDR2 SVGAGI. V was trimmed by 6 bases and J by 3 bases, leaving 15 bases between them. Authors' processing steps: For nucleated cells, counts were estimated from reference gene primer amplification. Repertoires were generated with immunoSEQ multiplex PCR, while TCRdb's copy carries only in-frame clones and drops some. For V, J and clone size, that table is used; D and trimming come from the DNA. The repertoire holds about 140,000 clones, with about 82% as singletons. The sequence was collected from a man aged 50 to 60 with acute or convalescent COVID-19. Sequencing was performed on peripheral blood. The chain recombines TRBV6-5 with TRBJ2-1; maybe TRBD2 (6 bases). The CDR3 is CASRAGRNLYNEQFF. In DNA, the CDR3 is TGTGCCAGCAGGGCGGGGAGGAACCTCTACAATGAGCAGTTCTTC.